A single sample is the source of the 9 T cell receptor beta chains below, sequenced in a study of T cells after yellow fever vaccination. TCRdb called the 5' RACE reads again in MiXCR, with one record for every CDR3 protein. The data show 60,000 to 85,000 distinct CDR3 sequences, approximately 6.5% seen once. The input for sequencing was CD8+ T cells sorted from PBMCs, taken about 5 days after the first yellow fever vaccination. All receptors derive from a man between 18 and 29 years old who received the YFV17D yellow fever vaccine.

The chain recombines TRBV4-2 with TRBJ2-3; TRBD1 matches 7 bases. Germline CDR1 LGHNA, CDR2 YNFKEQ. The CDR3 sequence is 16 residues long. Trimming at V came to 0 bases and at J to 4 bases, leaving 7 bases not matched to a gene. The CDR3, as DNA: TGTGCCAGCAGCCAAGAGAGGGGGCATGGGGCAGATACGCAGTATTTT. This sequence encodes CASSQERGHGADTQYF.

CDR3 sequence: CASSSTGNEQFF. Written as DNA, the CDR3 is TGTGCCAGCAGCTCGACTGGCAATGAGCAGTTCTTC. The chain employs TRBV11-2 and TRBJ2-1; D remains unclear. This CDR3 is 12 amino acids long. CDR1 SGHAT and CDR2 FQNNGV come from the germline V gene. V was trimmed by 4 bases and J by 6 bases, leaving 7 bases between them.

This clonotype was found a few times. The chain couples TRBV7-2 to TRBJ2-5, with 9 nucleotides matching TRBD2. The V and J ends lost 4 bases and 9 bases, in that order; junction bases with no gene match: 15. In germline, CDR1 is SGHTA, CDR2 FQGNSA. The CDR3 covers 16 residues. This chain's CDR3 is CASSWPASGGRLAQYF. The CDR3 nucleotides are TGTGCCAGCAGCTGGCCCGCCAGCGGGGGGCGGTTGGCCCAGTACTTC.

This clonotype was observed a few times. The genes are TRBV6-5 and TRBJ2-2; 7 nucleotides align to TRBD1. This CDR3 contains 15 residues. Per the germline V gene, CDR1 is MNHEY and CDR2 is SVGAGI. J was trimmed by 0 bases and V by 4 bases; bases with no gene match: 2. The CDR3: CASSSGTANTGELFF. CDR3 DNA sequence: TGTGCCAGCAGTTCCGGGACAGCGAACACCGGGGAGCTGTTTTTT.

The chain is built from TRBV6-1 and TRBJ2-6; TRBD2 might be the D (5 bases). Trimming left V 7 bases short and J 4 bases short, with 14 bases between. The V gene's germline CDR1 is MNHNS and CDR2 SASEGT. This CDR3 comprises 15 residues. The CDR3, as DNA: TGTGCCAGCACCCAGGAGGCACCCGGGGCCAACGTCCTGACTTTC. This translates into CASTQEAPGANVLTF.

This chain uses TRBV7-2 with TRBJ2-1; D ambiguous. Trimming removed 4 bases from V and 9 bases from J, with 19 bases in between. CDR1 SGHTA and CDR2 FQGNSA come from the germline V gene. The CDR3 is 15 residues long. CDR3 in DNA: TGTGCCAGCAGCTCTTCGGCGGCCACGGAAGTTGAGCAGTTCTTC. Its translation is CASSSSAATEVEQFF.

This clonotype was seen repeatedly, ten times or more. This chain joins TRBV6-5 and TRBJ2-7, with 9 bases matching TRBD1. CDR3 length equals 14 residues. Unmatched junction bases numbered 9, after V lost 5 bases and J lost 7 bases. CDR1 and CDR2 from the germline V gene are MNHEY and SVGAGI. The CDR3 loop is CASSPGQGVGEQYV. The CDR3 DNA reads TGTGCCAGCAGTCCGGGACAGGGAGTGGGAGAGCAGTACGTC.

There are many counts of this clonotype. The chain uses TRBV7-2 and TRBJ2-3; 8 bases align to TRBD2. The length of the CDR3 is 15 residues. After removal of 1 base from V and 8 bases from J, the junction contained 8 bases not matched to a gene. From germline, CDR1 is SGHTA and CDR2 FQGNSA. The CDR3 bases are TGTGCCAGCAGCTTAGTGGCCGGGGGGGCCGGTACGCAGTATTTT. It specifies CASSLVAGGAGTQYF.

This clonotype showed up many times. This chain links TRBV12-3 or TRBV12-4 with TRBJ2-1; tentative D call: TRBD2 (5 bases). V shed 2 bases and J shed 6 bases, with 11 bases lying between them. There are 14 residues in the CDR3. The DNA of the CDR3 is TGTGCCAGCAGTTTACGGGGAAGCGGCAATGAGCAGTTCTTC. Encoded protein: CASSLRGSGNEQFF.